A single sample is the source of the 8 T cell receptor beta chains below, sequenced in a study of blood T cell repertoires in COVID-19. TCRdb's table, derived via immunoSEQ multiplex PCR, lists solely in-frame clones and lacks some. The sample contains about 94,000 clones, roughly 80% of which appear only once. Sequenced material: peripheral blood. The receptors here all came from a human donor in a cohort sampled during active COVID-19.

The rearrangement uses TRBV10-3 and TRBJ2-1; maybe TRBD2 (5 bases). CDR1 is ENHRY and CDR2 is SYGVKD in the germline V gene. The CDR3 is 17 amino acids. Between the trimmed V and J ends, which lost 0 bases and 0 bases, there was a span of 12 bases. The CDR3 spells CAISESERRSSYNEQFF. The CDR3 DNA reads TGTGCCATCAGTGAGTCAGAGCGGAGAAGCTCCTACAATGAGCAGTTCTTC.

The chain is built from TRBV7-9 and TRBJ1-2, with 8 bases lining up with TRBD1. The CDR3 runs 16 residues. Germline assignment: CDR1 SEHNR and CDR2 FQNEAQ (reference sequence). J was trimmed by 4 bases and V by 5 bases; bases with no gene match: 12. For the CDR3, the DNA is TGTGCCAGCAGCCCAGACCCCAACAGGGGGTCCTATGGCTACACCTTC. Its translation is CASSPDPNRGSYGYTF.

The gene calls are TRBV6-1 and TRBJ2-7; D remains ambiguous. In germline, CDR1 is MNHNS, CDR2 SASEGT. The CDR3 consists of 15 residues. V lost 2 bases, J lost 3 bases, and 14 bases lay in between. The chain's CDR3 is CASSESGLQYYEQYF. Here the CDR3 DNA reads TGTGCCAGCAGTGAAAGTGGTCTACAGTACTACGAGCAGTACTTC.

The rearrangement uses TRBV6-4 and TRBJ1-6, with TRBD1 identical over 8 bases. Trimming took 4 bases from V and 0 from J; bases not matched to a gene: 8. Germline V gives CDR1 MRHNA, CDR2 SNTAGT. The CDR3 is 18 residues long. CDR3 in DNA: TGTGCCAGCAGTGCCCCCCGCCAGGGGGCCTCCTATAATTCACCCCTCCACTTT. Its translation: CASSAPRQGASYNSPLHF.

The chain carries TRBV7-9 and TRBJ2-2; D remains unclear. Deletions cut 0 bases from V and 5 bases from J, with 10 bases between. CDR1 and CDR2 from the germline V gene are SEHNR and FQNEAQ (reference sequence). The length of the CDR3 is 15 residues. CDR3 DNA: TGTGCCAGCAGCTTAGCGGAGACTGAAACCGGGGAGCTGTTTTTT. Translation gives CASSLAETETGELFF.

The chain employs TRBV4-2 and TRBJ2-7; 9 bases agree with TRBD1. Germline V CDR1 and CDR2: LGHNA, YNFKEQ. The CDR3 is 14 amino acids. The junction had 4 bases not matched to a gene; V was cut back by 3 bases and J by 4 bases. DNA for the CDR3: TGTGCCAGCAGCCACGGGACAGGGAAGTACGAGCAGTACTTC. Translating gives CASSHGTGKYEQYF.

The rearrangement joins TRBV5-1 to TRBJ2-3; possible D gene TRBD2, 5 bases. V was clipped by 0 bases and J by 4 bases, with 9 bases between them. This CDR3 comprises 14 residues. Germline CDR1 is SGHRS and CDR2 is YFSETQ. The CDR3 sequence is CASSLVEGSDTQYF. The CDR3 DNA reads TGCGCCAGCAGCTTGGTCGAGGGTTCAGATACGCAGTATTTT.

The rearrangement joins TRBV11-3 to TRBJ2-1; a possible D gene is TRBD2 (6 bases). From germline, CDR1 is SGHNT and CDR2 YENEEA. The CDR3 spans 14 residues. V lost 4 bases and J lost 13, with 20 bases in between. The CDR3 here is CASSSRELGGEQFF. Written as DNA, the CDR3 is TGTGCCAGCAGCTCCCGGGAGCTTGGCGGGGAACAGTTCTTC.